The 21 T cell receptor beta chains given below trace back to one sample, sequenced in a study of T cells in Graves' hyperthyroidism and ophthalmopathy. Amplification of TCR beta CDR3 regions used RNA as the template. The study used the HTBI primer set for a first-round RT-PCR of the TCR CDR3. MiXCR was run by TCRdb on the multiplex PCR reads, yielding one entry per CDR3 protein. Of approximately 300,000 distinct CDR3 sequences in the sample, more than 15% were seen once. Material: blood. Every receptor here comes from a woman aged 55-69 years with Graves' ophthalmopathy.

This clonotype was seen at least ten times. This chain joins TRBV5-1 and TRBJ1-5; 7 bases line up with TRBD1. The V gene end was trimmed by 4 bases and the J gene end by 2 bases; junction bases not matched to a gene: 3. The CDR3 contains 14 residues. CDR1 is SGHRS, CDR2 YFSETQ, per germline. In DNA, the CDR3 is TGCGCCAGCAGCCAAGGGACAGGCAATCAGCCCCAGCATTTT. This codes for CASSQGTGNQPQHF.

Here the CDR3 DNA reads TGTGCCAGCAGCGTCCCCGGGATCAATCAGCCCCAGCATTTT. It encodes CASSVPGINQPQHF. The genes are TRBV7-9 and TRBJ1-5; D is unclear. Deletions cut 5 bases from V and 3 bases from J, with 11 bases between. Per the germline V gene, CDR1 is SEHNR and CDR2 is FQNEAQ (reference sequence). The CDR3 spans 14 residues.

This clonotype has ten or more counts. The rearrangement uses TRBV20-1 and TRBJ2-3; 8 nucleotides match TRBD2. V was pared by 6 bases and J by 0 bases, with 11 bases of the junction left unmatched. The CDR3 is 16 residues long. From germline, CDR1 is DFQATT and CDR2 SNEGSKA (reference sequence). CDR3 sequence (DNA): TGCAGTGCCCGACGAACTAGCGGAGGTAGCACAGATACGCAGTATTTT. It specifies CSARRTSGGSTDTQYF.

Many counts were recorded for this clonotype. This chain joins TRBV11-2 and TRBJ2-5, with D perhaps matching TRBD2 (6 bases). The length of the CDR3 is 15 residues. CDR1 SGHAT and CDR2 FQNNGV come from the germline V gene. V lost 3 bases to trimming and J lost 5 bases, with 16 bases between them. The CDR3 region has the DNA TGTGCCAGCAGCTTGCGGGGACTTGGGGGGGAGACCCAGTACTTC. Its translation: CASSLRGLGGETQYF.

This clonotype was seen at least ten times. The chain recombines TRBV12-3 or TRBV12-4 with TRBJ1-2; the D is unclear. V was shortened by 6 bases and J by 0 bases, with 5 bases between the two germline ends. This CDR3 is 12 amino acids long. CDR3 sequence: CASSWSNYGYTF. In nucleotides, the CDR3 is TGTGCCAGCAGCTGGTCTAACTATGGCTACACCTTC.

The CDR3 DNA is TGCGCCAGCAGCCAAGTAGGAGGACAGGGCGGGACCCAGTACTTC. It is translated as CASSQVGGQGGTQYF. The rearrangement joins TRBV4-3 to TRBJ2-5, with 8 bases aligning to TRBD1. V was clipped by 1 base and J by 7 bases; unmatched bases: 8. This CDR3 is 15 amino acids long. Germline V gives CDR1 LGHNA, CDR2 YSLEER.

This clonotype was detected a few times. The V gene is TRBV6-1, the J gene TRBJ2-5, with a weak D call TRBD2 (6 bases). CDR3 length: 13 amino acids. The germline V gene has CDR1 MNHNS and CDR2 SASEGT. V lost 3 bases and J lost 5, with 10 bases in between. CDR3 DNA sequence: TGTGCCAGCAGTGATCCGGCGGGGGAGACCCAGTACTTC. Its translation: CASSDPAGETQYF.

This clonotype was recorded at least ten times. The rearrangement uses TRBV12-3 or TRBV12-4 and TRBJ2-3; 10 bases map to TRBD1. The trim removed 6 bases at V and 3 bases at J, leaving 6 bases unmatched. The CDR3 has 15 residues. This CDR3 reads CASSHGTGETDTQYF. The CDR3 DNA sequence: TGTGCCAGCAGCCACGGGACAGGGGAAACAGATACGCAGTATTTT.

This clonotype was seen a few times. V and J are TRBV18 and TRBJ1-6; D is unclear. The CDR3 totals 16 residues. The germline gives CDR1 KGHSH, CDR2 LQKENI. V dropped 4 bases and J dropped 7 bases, with 17 bases sitting between them. The CDR3 spells CASSLNTDQGNSPLHF. CDR3 nucleotide sequence: TGTGCCAGCTCACTAAACACAGACCAAGGGAATTCACCCCTCCACTTT.

Notes on this clonotype: Since a much larger clone is just one base distant, this may be a read error. This sequence joins TRBV7-9 and TRBJ2-1, with D tentatively TRBD2 (5 bases). The CDR3 totals 14 residues. The V gene's germline CDR1 is SEHNR and CDR2 FQNEAQ (reference sequence). The chain's CDR3 is CASSLRDWYNGQFF. CDR3 sequence (DNA): TGTGCCAGCAGCTTGAGGGATTGGTACAATGGGCAGTTCTTC.

This clonotype was detected a few times. The V and J genes are TRBV6-1 and TRBJ2-4; 7 positions match TRBD1. Germline V gives CDR1 MNHNS, CDR2 SASEGT. CDR3 length: 12 amino acids. V gave up 10 bases and J gave up 6 bases; unmatched junction bases: 6. The CDR3 protein is CATRQGLNIQYF. The CDR3 DNA reads TGTGCCACAAGACAGGGTTTAAACATTCAGTACTTC.

This clonotype has just a few counts. The chain links TRBV5-1 to TRBJ2-7; 8 nucleotides align to TRBD1. V lost 0 bases, J lost 4 bases, and 6 bases stayed unmatched. The CDR3 consists of 15 residues. Per the germline V gene, CDR1 is SGHRS and CDR2 is YFSETQ. The CDR3 protein is CASSLARTGMYEQYF. As DNA, the CDR3 is TGCGCCAGCAGCTTGGCCCGGACAGGGATGTACGAGCAGTACTTC.

This rearrangement joins TRBV7-2 to TRBJ2-1, with 11 bases that match TRBD2. The germline gives CDR1 SGHTA, CDR2 FQGNSA. This CDR3 is built from 16 residues. Trimming cost V 11 bases and J 0 bases; bases outside gene matches: 9. CDR3 in DNA: TGTGCCGAGCACGGACTAGCGGGCAGCTCCTACAATGAGCAGTTCTTC. Translated: CAEHGLAGSSYNEQFF.

This clonotype was picked up many times. The chain joins TRBV7-8 to TRBJ2-2; 9 bases are a match to TRBD1. In germline, CDR1 is SGHVS, CDR2 FQNEAQ. Trimming cost V 5 bases and J 1 base; bases outside gene matches: 14. CDR3 size: 19 residues. CDR3 in DNA: TGTGCCAGCAGCGCCGCCCCCCTCGGGACAGGGCAGAACACCGGGGAGCTGTTTTTT. Translated, it gives CASSAAPLGTGQNTGELFF. Based on the CDR3 plus reference TRBV7-8 and TRBJ2-2, the full variable domain is GAGVSQSPRYKVAKRGQDVALRCDPISGHVSLFWYQQALGQGPEFLTYFQNEAQLDKSGLPSDRFFAERPEGSVSTLKIQRTQQEDSAVYLCASSAAPLGTGQNTGELFFGEGSRLTVL.

This clonotype was seen a handful of times. The chain uses TRBV19 and TRBJ1-1; perhaps TRBD1 as D (5 bases). Trimming removed 5 bases from V and 3 bases from J, with 13 bases in between. The CDR3 covers 14 residues. The germline CDR1 and CDR2 sequences are LNHDA and SQIVND (reference sequence). Here the CDR3 DNA reads TGTGCCAGTAGTCCTACCATCAGGGACACTGAAGCTTTCTTT. This encodes CASSPTIRDTEAFF.

The chain links TRBV5-1 to TRBJ2-2; D ambiguous. Trimming removed 7 bases from V and 2 bases from J, with 12 bases in between. Germline V gives CDR1 SGHRS, CDR2 YFSETQ. The length of the CDR3 is 14 residues. The CDR3 nucleotides are TGCGCCAGCCACCCGGGCCCAAACACCGGGGAGCTGTTTTTT. Translation gives CASHPGPNTGELFF.

J is TRBJ2-7 and V is TRBV30, with D possibly being TRBD1 or TRBD2 (5 bases each). Germline V gene lookup returns CDR1 GTSNPN and CDR2 SVGIG (reference sequence). This CDR3 has 14 amino acids. V was trimmed by 3 bases and J by 5 bases, leaving 17 bases between them. CDR3 sequence reads: CAWSLGRGGDEQYF. CDR3 in DNA: TGTGCCTGGAGCCTAGGTCGGGGCGGCGACGAGCAGTACTTC.

J is TRBJ2-1 and V is TRBV6-2 or TRBV6-3; 7 bases fit TRBD2. CDR3 size: 14 residues. Germline lookup yields CDR1 MNHEY and CDR2 SVGEGT. The trim removed 5 bases at V and 9 bases at J, leaving 10 bases unmatched. As DNA, the CDR3 is TGTGCCAGCAGTATAGGACTAGGCGGTAGTGAGCAGTTCTTC. As protein: CASSIGLGGSEQFF.

This clonotype came up many times. The chain joins TRBV6-1 to TRBJ2-7; D might be TRBD1 (6 bases). The CDR3 loop spans 13 amino acids. Germline V gives CDR1 MNHNS, CDR2 SASEGT. Deletions cut 5 bases from V and 5 bases from J, with 13 bases between. In DNA, the CDR3 is TGTGCCAGCAGTCAACAGGGTCTCCACGAGCAGTACTTC. Its protein product is CASSQQGLHEQYF.

This clonotype was recorded at least ten times. The junction departs from the called germline gene at one end, perhaps through a read error. This sequence joins TRBV29-1 and TRBJ1-5; no firm D call. CDR1 SQVTM and CDR2 ANQGSEA come from the germline V gene. This CDR3 spans 15 amino acids. The CDR3 bases are TGCAGCGTTCAAGAGGACGGATATAGCAATCAGCCCCAGCATTTT. Its translation: CSVQEDGYSNQPQHF. Looking up the rest from reference TRBV29-1 and TRBJ1-5 gives the full variable domain: SAVISQKPSRDICQRGTSLTIQCQVDSQVTMMFWYRQQPGQSLTLIATANQGSEATYESGFVIDKFPISRPNLTFSTLTVSNMSPEDSSIYLCSVQEDGYSNQPQHFGDGTRLSIL.

The chain is built from TRBV9 and TRBJ2-3; 10 bases match TRBD1. The CDR3 has 17 residues. V lost 3 bases, J lost 4 bases, and 11 bases stayed unmatched. CDR1 and CDR2 (germline): SGDLS, YYNGEE. CDR3 protein: CASSAPTGTGVADTQYF. The CDR3 coding sequence is TGTGCCAGCAGCGCGCCCACCGGGACAGGGGTAGCAGATACGCAGTATTTT.